The clone carrying this T cell receptor beta chain appeared a few times. What it recognizes is unknown. For the second PCR, which ran for about 6 to 11 cycles, a sample-barcoded 5' primer and a J-beta primer mix were used. Every cDNA was tagged by a template-switch adaptor with 12 random nucleotides. TCRdb recomputed calls from the 5' RACE reads with MiXCR, one row per CDR3 protein. The sample shows 720,000 or so distinct CDR3 sequences, around 43% of them seen only once. This record belongs to a study of blood T cells in healthy people across ages. Findings of the study overall: When set beside aged donors, long-lived donors presented more naive CD4+ cells and higher diversity.

The CDR3 runs 13 residues. Looked up from germline, CDR1 is LGHNA and CDR2 is YSLEER. V was cut by 1 base and J by 9 bases, with 10 bases left in between. The receptor was derived from a man older than 75 in good health. The V gene is TRBV4-3, the J gene TRBJ2-1; D is undetermined. Material: blood. This CDR3 reads CASSQALASEQFF. DNA for the CDR3: TGCGCCAGCAGCCAAGCACTCGCTAGTGAGCAGTTCTTC.